This T cell receptor (beta chain) was profiled in a study of T cells in Graves' hyperthyroidism and ophthalmopathy. This clonotype was observed at least ten times. No antigen is known for it. TCR beta CDR3 regions were amplified from RNA transcripts. The HTBI primer set was used in a first-round RT-PCR of the TCR CDR3. TCRdb re-called the multiplex PCR reads through MiXCR, storing one row per CDR3 protein. The sample lists approximately 300,000 distinct CDR3 sequences; about 17% were seen once. Clinicians diagnosed patients from clinical symptoms, serum thyroxine and TRAb, thyroid ultrasound and orbital computed tomography. Findings and caveats of the study: Ophthalmopathy was separated from stable hyperthyroidism by a 13 V-J model.

V was cut by 5 bases and J by 0 bases, with 10 bases left in between. CDR3 length equals 14 residues. The germline V gene has CDR1 SGHTA and CDR2 FQGNSA. The J gene is TRBJ1-1, the V gene TRBV7-2; D gene ambiguous. The TCR was taken from a woman aged 55-75 years with Graves' ophthalmopathy. Specimen: blood. The CDR3, as DNA: TGTGCCAGCAGCCCTAGACGGATGAACACTGAAGCTTTCTTT. Its translation is CASSPRRMNTEAFF.